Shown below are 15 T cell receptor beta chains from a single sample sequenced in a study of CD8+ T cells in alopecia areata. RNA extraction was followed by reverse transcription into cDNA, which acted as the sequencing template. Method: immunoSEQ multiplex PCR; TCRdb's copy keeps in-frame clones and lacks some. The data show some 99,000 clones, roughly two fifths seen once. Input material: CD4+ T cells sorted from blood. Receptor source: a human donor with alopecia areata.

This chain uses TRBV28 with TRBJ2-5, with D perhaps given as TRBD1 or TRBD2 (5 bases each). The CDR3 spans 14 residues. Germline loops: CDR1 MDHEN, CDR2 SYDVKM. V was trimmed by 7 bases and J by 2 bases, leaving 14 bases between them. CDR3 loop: CASKRDHGQETQYF. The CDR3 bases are TGTGCCAGCAAACGGGACCACGGACAAGAGACCCAGTACTTC.

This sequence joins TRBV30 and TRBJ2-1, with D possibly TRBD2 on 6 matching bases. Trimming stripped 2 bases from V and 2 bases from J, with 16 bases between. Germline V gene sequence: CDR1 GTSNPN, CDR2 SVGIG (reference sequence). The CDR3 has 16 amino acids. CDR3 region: CAWSWGPGVTYNEQFF. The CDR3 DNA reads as TGTGCCTGGAGTTGGGGTCCGGGGGTGACCTACAATGAGCAGTTCTTC.

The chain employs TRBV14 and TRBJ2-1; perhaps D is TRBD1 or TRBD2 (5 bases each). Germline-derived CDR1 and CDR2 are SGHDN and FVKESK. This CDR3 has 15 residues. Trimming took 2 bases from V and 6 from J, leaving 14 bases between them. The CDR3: CASSQLGTGGNEQFF. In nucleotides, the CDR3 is TGTGCCAGCAGCCAATTGGGGACGGGCGGCAATGAGCAGTTCTTC.

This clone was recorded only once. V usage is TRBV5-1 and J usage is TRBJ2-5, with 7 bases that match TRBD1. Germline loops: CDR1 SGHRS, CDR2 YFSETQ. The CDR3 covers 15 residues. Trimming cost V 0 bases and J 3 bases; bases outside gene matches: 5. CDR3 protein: CASSLGGTGEETQYF. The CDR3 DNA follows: TGCGCCAGCAGCTTGGGCGGTACAGGGGAAGAGACCCAGTACTTC. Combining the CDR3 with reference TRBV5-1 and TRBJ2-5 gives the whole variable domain KAGVTQTPRYLIKTRGQQVTLSCSPISGHRSVSWYQQTPGQGLQFLFEYFSETQRNKGNFPGRFSGRQFSNSRSEMNVSTLELGDSALYLCASSLGGTGEETQYFGPGTRLLVL.

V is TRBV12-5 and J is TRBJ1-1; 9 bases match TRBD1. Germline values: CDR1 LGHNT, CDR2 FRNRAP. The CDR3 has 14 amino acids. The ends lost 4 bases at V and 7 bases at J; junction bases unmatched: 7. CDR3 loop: CASGSGQGFGEAFF. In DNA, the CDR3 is TGTGCTAGTGGTTCGGGACAGGGCTTTGGTGAAGCTTTCTTT.

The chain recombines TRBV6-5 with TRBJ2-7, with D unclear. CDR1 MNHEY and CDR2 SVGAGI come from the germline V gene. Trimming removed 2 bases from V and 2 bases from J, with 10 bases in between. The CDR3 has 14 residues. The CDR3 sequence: CASSYLAPAYEQYF. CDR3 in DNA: TGTGCCAGCAGTTACCTGGCGCCAGCCTACGAGCAGTACTTC.

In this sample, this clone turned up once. CDR3 sequence: CASRVDRRSYNEQFF. The CDR3 DNA follows: TGTGCCAGCAGAGTCGACAGGCGCTCCTACAATGAGCAGTTCTTC. This chain joins TRBV2 and TRBJ2-1; weak D call: TRBD1 (6 bases). CDR3 length: 15 amino acids. Germline values: CDR1 SNHLY, CDR2 FYNNEI. V lost 6 bases and J lost 0, with 12 bases in between.

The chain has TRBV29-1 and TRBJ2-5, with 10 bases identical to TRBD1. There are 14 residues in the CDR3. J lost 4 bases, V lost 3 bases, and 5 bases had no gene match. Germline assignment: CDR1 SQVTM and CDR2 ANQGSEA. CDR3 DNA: TGCAGCGTTGAGGCCGGGACAGGGGCAGAGACCCAGTACTTC. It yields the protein CSVEAGTGAETQYF.

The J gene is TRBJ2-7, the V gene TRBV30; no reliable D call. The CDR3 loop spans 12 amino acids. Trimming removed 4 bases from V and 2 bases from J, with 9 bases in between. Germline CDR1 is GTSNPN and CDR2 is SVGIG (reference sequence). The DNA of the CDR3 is TGTGCCTGGAACTCCGGCGCCTACGAGCAGTACTTC. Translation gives CAWNSGAYEQYF. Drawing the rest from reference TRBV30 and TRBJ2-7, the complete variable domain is SQTIHQWPATLVQPVGSPLSLECTVEGTSNPNLYWYRQAAGRGLQLLFYSVGIGQISSEVPQNLSASRPQDRQFILSSKKLLLSDSGFYLCAWNSGAYEQYFGPGTRLTVT.

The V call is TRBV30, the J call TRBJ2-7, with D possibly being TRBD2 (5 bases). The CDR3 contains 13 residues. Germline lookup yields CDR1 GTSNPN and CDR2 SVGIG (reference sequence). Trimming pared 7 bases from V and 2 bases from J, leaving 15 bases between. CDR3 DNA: TGTGCCTCCAAATGGACGGGAACCTACGAGCAGTACTTC. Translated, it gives CASKWTGTYEQYF.

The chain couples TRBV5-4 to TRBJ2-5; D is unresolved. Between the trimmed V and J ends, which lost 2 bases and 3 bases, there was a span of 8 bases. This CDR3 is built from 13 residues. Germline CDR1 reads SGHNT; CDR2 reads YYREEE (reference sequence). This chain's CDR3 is CASSFDRKETQYF. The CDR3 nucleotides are TGTGCCAGCAGCTTTGACCGCAAAGAGACCCAGTACTTC.

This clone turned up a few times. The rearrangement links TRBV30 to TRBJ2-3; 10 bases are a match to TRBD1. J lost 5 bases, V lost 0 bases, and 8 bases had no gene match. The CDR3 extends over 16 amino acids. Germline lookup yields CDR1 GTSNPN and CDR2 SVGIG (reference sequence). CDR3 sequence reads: CAWSVSTGGGGDTQYF. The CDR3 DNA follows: TGTGCCTGGAGTGTCTCGACAGGGGGCGGGGGAGATACGCAGTATTTT.

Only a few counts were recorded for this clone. The CDR3 is CASSLVLAVETQYF. For the CDR3, the DNA is TGCGCCAGCAGCTTGGTCCTAGCTGTAGAGACCCAGTACTTC. The chain carries TRBV5-1 and TRBJ2-5, with D perhaps matching TRBD2 (5 bases). V lost 0 bases, J lost 4 bases, and 10 bases lay in between. There are 14 residues in the CDR3. Germline CDR1 is SGHRS and CDR2 is YFSETQ.

As DNA, the CDR3 is TGTGCCAGCAGCCCCCCCCGTTTAAGCGGGAGTATCGGGACCCAGTACTTC. Encoded protein: CASSPPRLSGSIGTQYF. V is TRBV13 and J is TRBJ2-5, with 8 bases matching TRBD2. From germline, CDR1 is PRHDT and CDR2 FYEKMQ (reference sequence). This CDR3 comprises 17 residues. V lost 5 bases and J lost 7; bases outside the gene matches: 18.

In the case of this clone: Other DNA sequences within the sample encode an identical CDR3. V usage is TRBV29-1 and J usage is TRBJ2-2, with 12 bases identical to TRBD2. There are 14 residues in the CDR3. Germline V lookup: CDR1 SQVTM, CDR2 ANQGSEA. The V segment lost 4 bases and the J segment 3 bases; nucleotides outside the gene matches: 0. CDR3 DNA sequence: TGCAGCGTTGGACTAGCGGGGGACACCGGGGAGCTGTTTTTT. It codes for CSVGLAGDTGELFF.